Listed below are T cell receptor beta chains from one sample, sequenced in a study of T cells in Graves' hyperthyroidism and ophthalmopathy. MiXCR, run by TCRdb on the multiplex PCR reads, gives a single entry per CDR3 protein. Counted here are about 590,000 distinct CDR3 sequences, roughly 14% occurring once; the ten biggest clones make up around 6.6%. The specimen sequenced was blood. Receptors originate from a woman in her 30s with Graves' hyperthyroidism. The CDR3 runs from the conserved cysteine through the conserved F or W. The D gene is left open where the match is weak. Expanded clones are given a class, and other clones once, few, many or no size at all.

CDR3 protein: CASSFRVHQPQHF; CDR3 DNA: TGTGCCAGCAGCTTTCGTGTGCATCAGCCCCAGCATTTT; clone size: many; V gene: TRBV6-1; J gene: TRBJ1-5; CDR3 length: 13; D gene: NA
CDR3 protein: CASSPRTSTDTQYF; CDR3 DNA: TGTGCCAGCAGCCCCCGGACCAGCACAGATACGCAGTATTTT; clone size: many; V gene: TRBV18; J gene: TRBJ2-3; CDR3 length: 14; D gene: NA
CDR3 protein: CASSPTGVAKNIQYF; CDR3 DNA: TGTGCCAGCAGTCCGACCGGCGTAGCCAAAAACATTCAGTACTTC; clone size: many; V gene: TRBV28; J gene: TRBJ2-4; CDR3 length: 15; D gene: NA
CDR3 protein: CSVELGGLTGELFF; CDR3 DNA: TGCAGCGTTGAGCTGGGGGGTCTCACCGGGGAGCTGTTTTTT; clone size: few; V gene: TRBV29-1; J gene: TRBJ2-2; CDR3 length: 14; D gene: NA
CDR3 protein: CASSLSSSGKNNDNEQFF; CDR3 DNA: TGTGCCAGCAGTTTATCTTCTAGCGGGAAGAATAACGACAATGAGCAGTTCTTC; clone size: many; V gene: TRBV27; J gene: TRBJ2-1; CDR3 length: 18; D gene: TRBD2
CDR3 protein: CASSLGRDRGTQPQHF; CDR3 DNA: TGTGCCAGCAGTTTAGGCCGGGACAGGGGTACTCAGCCCCAGCATTTT; clone size: many; V gene: TRBV12-3/TRBV12-4; J gene: TRBJ1-5; CDR3 length: 16; D gene: TRBD1
CDR3 protein: CASSPRAPMGQETQYF; CDR3 DNA: TGTGCCAGCAGCCCGCGGGCCCCTATGGGCCAAGAGACCCAGTACTTC; clone size: many; V gene: TRBV7-2; J gene: TRBJ2-5; CDR3 length: 16; D gene: NA
CDR3 protein: CASSMGQGRAEAFF; CDR3 DNA: TGTGCCAGCAGCATGGGACAGGGGAGAGCTGAAGCTTTCTTT; clone size: few; V gene: TRBV5-4; J gene: TRBJ1-1; CDR3 length: 14; D gene: TRBD1
CDR3 protein: CATSREGTSSYEQYF; CDR3 DNA: TGTGCCACCAGCAGAGAGGGGACTAGTAGCTACGAGCAGTACTTC; clone size: few; V gene: TRBV15; J gene: TRBJ2-7; CDR3 length: 15; D gene: TRBD2
CDR3 protein: CASSPAPGVEGYTF; CDR3 DNA: TGCGCCAGCAGCCCGGCCCCGGGGGTGGAAGGCTACACCTTC; clone size: few; V gene: TRBV4-1; J gene: TRBJ1-2; CDR3 length: 14; D gene: NA
CDR3 protein: CAWSIGVPDTQYF; CDR3 DNA: TGTGCCTGGAGCATAGGGGTCCCAGATACGCAGTATTTT; clone size: many; V gene: TRBV30; J gene: TRBJ2-3; CDR3 length: 13; D gene: NA
CDR3 protein: CASSIVGSTSYNEQFF; CDR3 DNA: TGTGCCAGTAGTATAGTTGGCAGCACCTCCTACAATGAGCAGTTCTTC; clone size: NA; V gene: TRBV19; J gene: TRBJ2-1; CDR3 length: 16; D gene: NA
CDR3 protein: CSARKAYSTDTQYF; CDR3 DNA: TGCAGTGCTAGGAAAGCTTATAGCACAGATACGCAGTATTTT; clone size: many; V gene: TRBV20-1; J gene: TRBJ2-3; CDR3 length: 14; D gene: NA
CDR3 protein: CSVEIKTETVVF; CDR3 DNA: TGCAGCGTTGAGATAAAGACAGAGACGGTGGTCTTC; clone size: few; V gene: TRBV29-1; J gene: TRBJ2-1; CDR3 length: 12; D gene: NA
CDR3 protein: CASSGSSYEQYF; CDR3 DNA: TGTGCCAGCAGCGGAAGCTCCTACGAGCAGTACTTC; clone size: many; V gene: TRBV28; J gene: TRBJ2-7; CDR3 length: 12; D gene: NA
CDR3 protein: CASSKKTPGLASSYEQYF; CDR3 DNA: TGTGCCAGCAGTAAGAAGACCCCGGGACTAGCCTCCTCCTACGAGCAGTACTTC; clone size: NA; V gene: TRBV6-2/TRBV6-3; J gene: TRBJ2-7; CDR3 length: 18; D gene: TRBD2
CDR3 protein: CASSPLGGSPNEQFF; CDR3 DNA: TGCGCCAGCAGCCCCCTCGGCGGGAGCCCCAATGAGCAGTTCTTC; clone size: few; V gene: TRBV5-1; J gene: TRBJ2-1; CDR3 length: 15; D gene: TRBD2
CDR3 protein: CASSWGGGPYEQYF; CDR3 DNA: TGTGCCAGCAGCTGGGGCGGGGGGCCCTACGAGCAGTACTTC; clone size: NA; V gene: TRBV7-9; J gene: TRBJ2-7; CDR3 length: 14; D gene: TRBD2
CDR3 protein: CASSLDGRGRLSPLHF; CDR3 DNA: TGTGCCAGCAGCTTAGATGGCAGGGGGCGTCTCTCACCCCTCCACTTT; clone size: few; V gene: TRBV7-3; J gene: TRBJ1-6; CDR3 length: 16; D gene: TRBD1
CDR3 protein: CASSQGVGSPLHF; CDR3 DNA: TGTGCCAGCAGCCAAGGAGTAGGGTCACCCCTCCACTTT; clone size: NA; V gene: TRBV7-3; J gene: TRBJ1-6; CDR3 length: 13; D gene: NA
CDR3 protein: CSVDEGETQYF; CDR3 DNA: TGCAGCGTTGATGAGGGGGAGACCCAGTACTTC; clone size: few; V gene: TRBV29-1; J gene: TRBJ2-5; CDR3 length: 11; D gene: NA
CDR3 protein: CASSLPHQREPNEQYF; CDR3 DNA: TGTGCCAGCAGTCTACCCCATCAGCGGGAGCCTAACGAGCAGTACTTC; clone size: many; V gene: TRBV2; J gene: TRBJ2-7; CDR3 length: 16; D gene: TRBD2
CDR3 protein: CASSLRTTETYEQYF; CDR3 DNA: TGTGCCAGCAGCTTACGCACGACAGAGACCTACGAGCAGTACTTC; clone size: many; V gene: TRBV7-6; J gene: TRBJ2-7; CDR3 length: 15; D gene: NA
CDR3 protein: CATSSLRNEQFF; CDR3 DNA: TGTGCCACCAGTAGTCTTAGGAATGAGCAGTTCTTC; clone size: NA; V gene: TRBV24-1; J gene: TRBJ2-1; CDR3 length: 12; D gene: NA
CDR3 protein: CSAGGGQGGDTQYF; CDR3 DNA: TGCAGCGCGGGGGGGGGACAGGGCGGAGATACGCAGTATTTT; clone size: few; V gene: TRBV29-1; J gene: TRBJ2-3; CDR3 length: 14; D gene: NA
CDR3 protein: CASSEARTAEGYTF; CDR3 DNA: TGTGCCAGCAGTGAAGCACGGACAGCGGAGGGCTACACCTTC; clone size: many; V gene: TRBV2; J gene: TRBJ1-2; CDR3 length: 14; D gene: NA
CDR3 protein: CAYSTSGIFNEQFF; CDR3 DNA: TGTGCCTATTCGACTAGCGGGATTTTTAATGAGCAGTTCTTC; clone size: many; V gene: TRBV30; J gene: TRBJ2-1; CDR3 length: 14; D gene: TRBD2
CDR3 protein: CASSADRTLGNEQFF; CDR3 DNA: TGTGCCAGCAGTGCGGACAGGACACTAGGGAATGAGCAGTTCTTC; clone size: many; V gene: TRBV12-3/TRBV12-4; J gene: TRBJ2-1; CDR3 length: 15; D gene: TRBD1
CDR3 protein: CASSLGWEAGELFF; CDR3 DNA: TGTGCCAGCAGCTTAGGTTGGGAGGCCGGGGAGCTGTTTTTT; clone size: many; V gene: TRBV7-3; J gene: TRBJ2-2; CDR3 length: 14; D gene: NA
CDR3 protein: CASSSPAGVETQYF; CDR3 DNA: TGTGCCAGCAGTTCCCCAGCGGGAGTTGAGACCCAGTACTTC; clone size: many; V gene: TRBV28; J gene: TRBJ2-5; CDR3 length: 14; D gene: TRBD2
CDR3 protein: CATSDPSHLADTQYF; CDR3 DNA: TGTGCCACCAGTGACCCATCGCATCTGGCAGATACGCAGTATTTT; clone size: many; V gene: TRBV24-1; J gene: TRBJ2-3; CDR3 length: 15; D gene: NA
CDR3 protein: CASSIVGGYGTEAFF; CDR3 DNA: TGTGCCAGTAGTATCGTTGGCGGATACGGCACTGAAGCTTTCTTT; clone size: many; V gene: TRBV19; J gene: TRBJ1-1; CDR3 length: 15; D gene: NA
CDR3 protein: CASSIGRAGGNEQFF; CDR3 DNA: TGTGCCAGTAGTATAGGACGGGCGGGAGGCAATGAGCAGTTCTTC; clone size: few; V gene: TRBV19; J gene: TRBJ2-1; CDR3 length: 15; D gene: TRBD2
CDR3 protein: CASSLWLGADTEAFF; CDR3 DNA: TGTGCCAGCAGTTTATGGCTGGGGGCGGACACTGAAGCTTTCTTT; clone size: many; V gene: TRBV27; J gene: TRBJ1-1; CDR3 length: 15; D gene: NA
CDR3 protein: CASSPLTSGTLYNEQFF; CDR3 DNA: TGTGCCAGCAGCCCGTTGACTAGCGGGACTCTCTACAATGAGCAGTTCTTC; clone size: few; V gene: TRBV13; J gene: TRBJ2-1; CDR3 length: 17; D gene: TRBD2
CDR3 protein: CSTRRMVGGYTF; CDR3 DNA: TGCTCCACCCGGAGGATGGTCGGTGGCTACACCTTC; clone size: many; V gene: TRBV20-1; J gene: TRBJ1-2; CDR3 length: 12; D gene: NA
CDR3 protein: CASSLLEGAEETQYF; CDR3 DNA: TGCGCCAGCAGCTTGCTTGAGGGGGCCGAAGAGACCCAGTACTTC; clone size: NA; V gene: TRBV5-1; J gene: TRBJ2-5; CDR3 length: 15; D gene: TRBD1
CDR3 protein: CATTTGTSSNEQFF; CDR3 DNA: TGTGCCACAACCACCGGGACTAGCAGCAATGAGCAGTTCTTC; clone size: many; V gene: TRBV2; J gene: TRBJ2-1; CDR3 length: 14; D gene: TRBD2